This TCR beta chain was identified during a study of T cell changes during pregnancy in multiple sclerosis. Generated by immunoSEQ multiplex PCR, the TCRdb table keeps only in-frame clones and is missing some. The sample shows roughly 99,000 clones, roughly nine tenths of them seen only once. Trimming at V came to 2 bases and at J to 2 bases, leaving 3 bases not matched to a gene. This CDR3 is built from 16 residues. Per germline, CDR1 MRHNA and CDR2 SNTAGT. This sample comprised peripheral blood, obtained after pregnancy. The receptor was derived from a female donor in good health, enrolled as a control in a pregnancy study. The gene calls are TRBV6-4 and TRBJ2-6; 7 bases fit TRBD1. DNA for the CDR3: TGTGCCAGCAGTGACCGGGACAGTGCTGGGGCCAACGTCCTGACTTTC. Its translation is CASSDRDSAGANVLTF.